The 5 T cell receptor beta chains reported below all come from one sample, sequenced in a study of blood T cell repertoires in COVID-19. Generated by immunoSEQ multiplex PCR, the TCRdb table keeps only in-frame clones and is missing some. This table holds approximately 210,000 clones, approximately 84% found once. Sequenced sample: peripheral blood. Receptors originate from a man aged 35 to 55 with active or convalescent COVID-19.

J is TRBJ2-1 and V is TRBV9, with 8 bases identical to TRBD2. The CDR3 is 18 residues long. The ends lost 0 bases at V and 9 bases at J; junction bases unmatched: 17. CDR1 and CDR2 (germline): SGDLS, YYNGEE. This chain's CDR3 is CASSVAGGGLAPRGEQFF. In DNA form, the CDR3 reads TGTGCCAGCAGCGTAGCGGGAGGGGGGCTCGCCCCCAGGGGTGAGCAGTTCTTC.

V is TRBV19 and J is TRBJ1-5; TRBD1 aligns across 10 bases. The CDR3 runs 18 residues. From germline, CDR1 is LNHDA and CDR2 SQIVND (reference sequence). V lost 5 bases to trimming and J lost 0 bases; unmatched junction nucleotides: 10. CDR3 nucleotide sequence: TGTGCCAGTAGTCTCCGGGACAGGGGCGAGTATAGCAATCAGCCCCAGCATTTT. Translated, it gives CASSLRDRGEYSNQPQHF.

This clone is a singleton in its sample. The chain carries TRBV7-9 and TRBJ1-1, with unresolved D. CDR3 length equals 13 residues. Germline assignment: CDR1 SEHNR and CDR2 FQNEAQ (reference sequence). Trimming pared 2 bases from V and 6 bases from J, leaving 10 bases between. The CDR3 protein is CASSLYTGSEAFF. CDR3 DNA: TGTGCCAGCAGCTTATACACGGGTTCTGAAGCTTTCTTT.

The V and J genes are TRBV5-1 and TRBJ2-2, with 8 bases aligning to TRBD2. After removal of 1 base from V and 2 bases from J, the junction contained 1 base not matched to a gene. Germline CDR1 is SGHRS and CDR2 is YFSETQ. The CDR3 sequence is 15 residues long. DNA for the CDR3: TGCGCCAGCAGCTTGACTAGCGGAAACACCGGGGAGCTGTTTTTT. Translating gives CASSLTSGNTGELFF.

This rearrangement joins TRBV2 to TRBJ1-1; D might be TRBD1 (5 bases). This CDR3 is 16 amino acids long. From germline, CDR1 is SNHLY and CDR2 FYNNEI. V was cut by 6 bases and J by 6 bases, with 23 bases left in between. CDR3 DNA sequence: TGTGCCAGCAGCCCACGGCGGGGGAGGGTACGGTCTGAAGCTTTCTTT. It yields the protein CASSPRRGRVRSEAFF. The variable domain in full, with the rest retrieved from reference TRBV2 and TRBJ1-1, is EPEVTQTPSHQVTQMGQEVILRCVPISNHLYFYWYRQILGQKVEFLVSFYNNEISEKSEIFDDQFSVERPDGSNFTLKIRSTKLEDSAMYFCASSPRRGRVRSEAFFGQGTRLTVV.